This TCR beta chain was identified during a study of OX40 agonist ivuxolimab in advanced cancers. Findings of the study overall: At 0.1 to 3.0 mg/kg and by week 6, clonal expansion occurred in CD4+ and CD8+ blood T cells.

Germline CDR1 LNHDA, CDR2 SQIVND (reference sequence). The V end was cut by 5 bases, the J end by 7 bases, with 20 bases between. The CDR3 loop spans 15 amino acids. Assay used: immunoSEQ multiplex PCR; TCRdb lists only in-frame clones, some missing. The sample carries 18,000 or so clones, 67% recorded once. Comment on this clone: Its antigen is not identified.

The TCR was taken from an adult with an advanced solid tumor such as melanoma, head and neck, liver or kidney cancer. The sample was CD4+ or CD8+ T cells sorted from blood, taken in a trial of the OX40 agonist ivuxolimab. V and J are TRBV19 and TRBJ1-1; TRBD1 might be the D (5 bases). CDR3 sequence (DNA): TGTGCCAGTAGTCCACGTCGAGTGGGGGTATATGAAGCTTTCTTT. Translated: CASSPRRVGVYEAFF. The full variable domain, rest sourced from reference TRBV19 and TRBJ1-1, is DGGITQSPKYLFRKEGQNVTLSCEQNLNHDAMYWYRQDPGQGLRLIYYSQIVNDFQKGDIAEGYSVSREKKESFPLTVTSAQKNPTAFYLCASSPRRVGVYEAFFGQGTRLTVV.